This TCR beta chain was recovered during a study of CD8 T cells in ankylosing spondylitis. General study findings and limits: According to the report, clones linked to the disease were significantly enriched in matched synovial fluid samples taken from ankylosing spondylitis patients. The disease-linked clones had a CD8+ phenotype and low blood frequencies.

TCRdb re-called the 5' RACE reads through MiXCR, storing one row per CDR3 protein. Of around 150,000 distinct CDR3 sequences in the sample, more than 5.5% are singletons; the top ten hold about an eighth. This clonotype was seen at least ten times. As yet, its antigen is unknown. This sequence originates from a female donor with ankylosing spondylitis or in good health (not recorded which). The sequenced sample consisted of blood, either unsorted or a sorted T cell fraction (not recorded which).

The CDR3 is CATSRDSRGQADTQYF. The CDR3 DNA sequence: TGTGCCACCAGCAGAGATAGTCGGGGGCAGGCAGATACGCAGTATTTT. The chain uses TRBV15 and TRBJ2-3; D could derive from TRBD1 or TRBD2 (6 bases each). From germline, CDR1 is LNHNV and CDR2 YYDKDF (reference sequence). V was trimmed by 0 bases and J by 4 bases, leaving 14 bases between them. This CDR3 has 16 amino acids.